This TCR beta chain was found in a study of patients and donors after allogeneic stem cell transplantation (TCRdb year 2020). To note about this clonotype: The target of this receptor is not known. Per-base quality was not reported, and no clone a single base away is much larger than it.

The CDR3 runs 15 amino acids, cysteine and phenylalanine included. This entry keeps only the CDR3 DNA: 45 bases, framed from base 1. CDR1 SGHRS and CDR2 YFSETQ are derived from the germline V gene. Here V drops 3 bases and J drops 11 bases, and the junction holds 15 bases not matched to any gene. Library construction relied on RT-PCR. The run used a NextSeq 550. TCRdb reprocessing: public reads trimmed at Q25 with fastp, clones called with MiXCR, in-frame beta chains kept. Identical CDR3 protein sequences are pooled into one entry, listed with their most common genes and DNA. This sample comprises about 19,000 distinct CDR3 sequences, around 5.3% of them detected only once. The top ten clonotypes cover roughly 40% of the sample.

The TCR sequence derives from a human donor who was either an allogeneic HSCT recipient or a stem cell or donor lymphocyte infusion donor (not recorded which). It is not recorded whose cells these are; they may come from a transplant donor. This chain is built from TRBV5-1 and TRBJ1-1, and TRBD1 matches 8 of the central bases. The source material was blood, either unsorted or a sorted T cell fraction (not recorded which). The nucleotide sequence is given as TGCGCCAGCAGCTCTGGAGGGACAGGCAGGGCCAAGGCTTTCTTT. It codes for CASSSGGTGRAKAFF. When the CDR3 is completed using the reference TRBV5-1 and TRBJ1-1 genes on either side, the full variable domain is KAGVTQTPRYLIKTRGQQVTLSCSPISGHRSVSWYQQTPGQGLQFLFEYFSETQRNKGNFPGRFSGRQFSNSRSEMNVSTLELGDSALYLCASSSGGTGRAKAFFGQGTRLTVV.